This TCR beta chain originates from a study of OX40 agonist ivuxolimab in advanced cancers. Turning to the study itself: Patients in the trial were receiving intravenous ivuxolimab every 2 weeks, at doses of 0.01 to 10 mg/kg. Partial responses were recorded for three patients, including one with hepatocellular carcinoma and two with cutaneous melanoma. Cohort: about 80% men, mean age about 60, aged about 23 to 80. Study-level findings and limits: No antigen was identified for the clonally expanded peripheral T cells.

Trimming left V 5 bases short and J 0 bases short, with 11 bases between. The CDR3 length is 14 residues. The V gene's germline CDR1 is LNHDA and CDR2 SQIVND (reference sequence). Some clones are missing from TCRdb's copy, which holds only in-frame ones; the method was immunoSEQ multiplex PCR. In the table there are 44,000 or so clones, 65% to 85% of which are singletons. As for this clone: Its antigen is unknown.

The rearrangement uses TRBV19 and TRBJ2-7; D gene uncertain. The sequences come from CD4+ or CD8+ T cells sorted from blood, collected in a trial of the OX40 agonist ivuxolimab. The sequence came from an adult with an advanced solid tumor such as melanoma, head and neck, liver or kidney cancer. DNA of the CDR3: TGTGCCAGTAGTCTCGAAGGGCCCTCCTACGAGCAGTACTTC. Translated: CASSLEGPSYEQYF.